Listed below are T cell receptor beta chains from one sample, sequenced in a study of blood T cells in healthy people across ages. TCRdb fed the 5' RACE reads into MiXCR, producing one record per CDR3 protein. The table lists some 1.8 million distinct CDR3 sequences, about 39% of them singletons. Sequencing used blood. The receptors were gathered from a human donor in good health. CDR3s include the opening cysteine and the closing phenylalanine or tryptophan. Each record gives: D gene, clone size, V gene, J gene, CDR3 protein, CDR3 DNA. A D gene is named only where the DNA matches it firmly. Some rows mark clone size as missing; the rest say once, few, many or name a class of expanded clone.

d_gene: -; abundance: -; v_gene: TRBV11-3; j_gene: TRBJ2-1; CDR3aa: CASSLKTHSTEGTYNEQFF; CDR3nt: TGTGCCAGCAGCTTAAAGACCCATTCGACGGAGGGAACCTACAATGAGCAGTTCTTC
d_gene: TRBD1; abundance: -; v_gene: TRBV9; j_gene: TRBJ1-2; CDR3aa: CASSADREGYTF; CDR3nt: TGTGCCAGCAGCGCAGACAGGGAGGGCTACACCTTC
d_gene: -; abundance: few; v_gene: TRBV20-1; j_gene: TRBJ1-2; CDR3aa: CSASQGFYGYTF; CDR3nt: TGCAGTGCCTCCCAGGGTTTCTATGGCTACACCTTC
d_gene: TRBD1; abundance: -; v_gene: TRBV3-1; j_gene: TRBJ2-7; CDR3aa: CASSQKDRGPSEQYF; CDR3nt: TGTGCCAGCAGCCAAAAGGACAGGGGGCCATCCGAGCAGTACTTC
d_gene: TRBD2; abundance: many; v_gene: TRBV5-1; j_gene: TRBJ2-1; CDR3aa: CASSLVAGDYNEQFF; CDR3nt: TGTGCCAGCAGCTTGGTAGCGGGGGACTACAATGAGCAGTTCTTC
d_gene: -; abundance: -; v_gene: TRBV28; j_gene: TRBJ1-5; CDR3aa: CASSLSRAWGPQHF; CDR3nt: TGTGCCAGCAGTTTATCGAGGGCTTGGGGGCCCCAGCATTTT
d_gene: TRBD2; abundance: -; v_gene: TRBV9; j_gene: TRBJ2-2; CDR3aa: CASSTVPSGGLNTGELFF; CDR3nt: TGTGCCAGCAGCACGGTGCCCAGCGGGGGCCTGAACACCGGGGAGCTGTTTTTT
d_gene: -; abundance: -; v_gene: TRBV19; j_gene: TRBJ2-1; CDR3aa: CASSILSLPWNEQFF; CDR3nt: TGTGCCAGTAGTATTCTGAGCCTCCCGTGGAATGAGCAGTTCTTC
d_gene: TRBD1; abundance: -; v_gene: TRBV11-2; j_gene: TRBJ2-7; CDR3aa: CASRTGTGEPEQYF; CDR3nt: TGTGCCAGCAGAACAGGGACAGGGGAGCCCGAGCAGTACTTC
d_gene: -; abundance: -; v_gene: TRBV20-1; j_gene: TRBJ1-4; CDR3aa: CSARQANEKLFF; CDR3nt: TGCAGTGCTAGACAGGCTAATGAAAAACTGTTTTTT
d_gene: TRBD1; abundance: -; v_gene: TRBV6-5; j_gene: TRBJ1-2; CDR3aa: CASSYAGGNGYTF; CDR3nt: TGTGCCAGCAGTTACGCAGGGGGCAATGGCTACACCTTC
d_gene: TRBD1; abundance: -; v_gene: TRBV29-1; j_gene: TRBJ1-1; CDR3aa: CSVKGGDRMNTEAFF; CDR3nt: TGCAGCGTAAAAGGGGGGGACAGAATGAACACTGAAGCTTTCTTT
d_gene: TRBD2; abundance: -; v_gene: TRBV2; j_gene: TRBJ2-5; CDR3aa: CASSEIGSSGDLETQYF; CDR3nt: TGTGCCAGCAGTGAAATCGGGAGTAGCGGGGACCTAGAGACCCAGTACTTC
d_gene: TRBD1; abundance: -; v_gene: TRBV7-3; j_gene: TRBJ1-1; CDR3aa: CASADQGGTKAFF; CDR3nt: TGTGCCAGTGCTGACCAGGGGGGCACTAAAGCTTTCTTT
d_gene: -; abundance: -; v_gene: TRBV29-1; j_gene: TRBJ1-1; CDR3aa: CSVEDRPAPGAFF; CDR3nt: TGCAGCGTTGAAGATCGGCCCGCGCCGGGAGCTTTCTTT
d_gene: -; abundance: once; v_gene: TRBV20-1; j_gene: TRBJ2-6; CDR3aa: CSARPTYAGANVLTF; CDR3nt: TGCAGTGCTAGACCAACGTACGCCGGGGCCAACGTCCTGACTTTC
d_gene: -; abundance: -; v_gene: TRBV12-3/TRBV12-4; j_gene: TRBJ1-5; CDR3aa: CASSWSGSQPQHF; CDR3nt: TGTGCCAGCAGTTGGTCAGGGTCACAGCCCCAGCATTTT
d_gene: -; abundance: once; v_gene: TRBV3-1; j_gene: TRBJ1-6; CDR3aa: CASGVVNSPLHF; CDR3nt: TGTGCCAGCGGTGTAGTAAATTCACCCCTCCACTTT
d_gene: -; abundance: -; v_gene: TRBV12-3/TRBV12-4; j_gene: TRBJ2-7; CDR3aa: CASTLGGFPYEQYF; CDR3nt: TGTGCCAGCACCCTTGGGGGGTTCCCCTACGAGCAGTACTTC
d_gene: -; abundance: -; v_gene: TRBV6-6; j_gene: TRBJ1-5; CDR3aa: CASSQLEGYQPQHF; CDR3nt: TGTGCCAGCAGCCAACTAGAGGGTTATCAGCCCCAGCATTTT
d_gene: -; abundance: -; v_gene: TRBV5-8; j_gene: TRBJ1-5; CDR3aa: CASSMRQLSKPQHF; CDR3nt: TGTGCCAGCAGCATGAGACAGTTATCAAAGCCCCAGCATTTT
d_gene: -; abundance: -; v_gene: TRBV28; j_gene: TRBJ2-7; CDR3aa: CASSLESFPNEQYF; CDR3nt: TGTGCCAGCAGTTTGGAGTCCTTCCCCAACGAGCAGTACTTC
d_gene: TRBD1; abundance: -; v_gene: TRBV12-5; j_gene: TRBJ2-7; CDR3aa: CASGLVVMLGTGNYEQYF; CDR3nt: TGTGCTAGTGGTTTGGTAGTTATGTTGGGGACAGGGAACTACGAGCAGTACTTC
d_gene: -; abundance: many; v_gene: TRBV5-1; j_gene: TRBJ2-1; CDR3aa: CASSLAGQYNEQFF; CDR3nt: TGTGCCAGCAGCTTGGCCGGACAGTACAATGAGCAGTTCTTC
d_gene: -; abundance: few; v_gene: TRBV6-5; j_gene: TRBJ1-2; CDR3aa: CASRGRFYGYTF; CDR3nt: TGTGCCAGCCGAGGACGGTTCTATGGCTACACCTTC